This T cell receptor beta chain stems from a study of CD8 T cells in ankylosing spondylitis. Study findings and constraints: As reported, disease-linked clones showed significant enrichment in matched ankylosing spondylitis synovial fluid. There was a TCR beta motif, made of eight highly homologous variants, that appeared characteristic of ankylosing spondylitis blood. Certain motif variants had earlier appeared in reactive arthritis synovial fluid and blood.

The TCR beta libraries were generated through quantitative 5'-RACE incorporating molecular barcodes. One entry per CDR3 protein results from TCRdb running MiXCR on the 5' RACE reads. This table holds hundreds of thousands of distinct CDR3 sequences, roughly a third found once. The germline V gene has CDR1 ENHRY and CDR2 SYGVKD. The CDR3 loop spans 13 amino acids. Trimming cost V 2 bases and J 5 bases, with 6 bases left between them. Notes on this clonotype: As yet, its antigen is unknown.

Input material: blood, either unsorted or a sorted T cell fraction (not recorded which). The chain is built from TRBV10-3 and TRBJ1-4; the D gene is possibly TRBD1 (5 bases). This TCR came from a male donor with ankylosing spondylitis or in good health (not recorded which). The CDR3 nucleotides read TGTGCCATCAGTGAGAGACAGAATGAAAAACTGTTTTTT. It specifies CAISERQNEKLFF.